This TCR beta chain was found in a study of blood T cell repertoires in COVID-19. Across the whole study: Sample material is recorded as cDNA or gDNA derived from T cells, B-cell-depleted T cells, or PBMCs.

Clones were sequenced by immunoSEQ multiplex PCR, and TCRdb holds only the in-frame ones, with some missing. The profile covers tens of thousands of clones, with about 89% appearing a single time and 3% to 3.5% taken by the ten largest. The CDR3 length is 15 residues. Germline V gene sequence: CDR1 KGHDR, CDR2 SFDVKD. V lost 3 bases to trimming and J lost 0 bases, with 10 bases between them. This chain joins TRBV24-1 and TRBJ2-5; maybe TRBD1 (6 bases). Sequenced: peripheral blood. The receptor's source is a woman in her 70s with acute or convalescent COVID-19. The CDR3 loop is CATSDPGQYQETQYF. The CDR3 DNA reads TGTGCCACCAGTGATCCAGGACAGTACCAAGAGACCCAGTACTTC.